The clone carrying this T cell receptor beta chain was recorded a few times. The data are from a study of shared T cell receptors in the human thymus. Repertoires were generated with immunoSEQ multiplex PCR, while TCRdb's copy carries only in-frame clones and drops some. The sample includes approximately 580,000 clones, about four fifths of them seen just once. The sample also formed part of further work on human thymus T cells. From that study: Immunologically healthy infants in Finland undergoing congenital heart defect surgery were the donors.

The material sequenced was thymocytes. The sequence derives from a boy younger than two with a congenital heart defect.

CDR3 loop: CASTTGGYSNQPQHF. Written as DNA, the CDR3 is TGTGCCAGTACCACGGGAGGGTATAGCAATCAGCCCCAGCATTTT. This chain uses TRBV19 with TRBJ1-5; D is unclear. Germline V lookup: CDR1 LNHDA, CDR2 SQIVND (reference sequence). The CDR3 runs 15 residues. The V end lost 7 bases, the J end lost 0 bases, and 13 bases lay between the germline ends.